One T cell receptor beta chain is described in this entry. Clones were read by immunoSEQ multiplex PCR, and TCRdb kept only the in-frame ones, dropping some. The sample yields some 120,000 clones, approximately 90% seen once. The data are from a study of control samples from healthy donors and cancer patients. Trimming shortened V by 1 base and J by 8 bases, and 11 bases separated the two germline ends. Germline CDR1 and CDR2: KGHSH and LQKENI. This CDR3 comprises 13 residues. The chain has TRBV18 and TRBJ1-2; D call uncertain. This clonotype originated in a woman younger than 30 in good health. The sequenced sample was blood. The CDR3 nucleotides are TGTGCCAGCTCACCACTTTCGGCCGGGGGCTACACCTTC. This encodes CASSPLSAGGYTF.